Here is one T cell receptor (beta chain) with its context. The data are from a study of blood T cells in healthy people across ages. Primers used in a second PCR of about 7 to 12 cycles were a sample-barcoded 5' primer and a J-beta primer mix. TCRdb called the 5' RACE reads again in MiXCR, with one record for every CDR3 protein. The data contain around 820,000 distinct CDR3 sequences, roughly 25% of them seen just once; the ten biggest clones take up 3.7%. These data also formed part of another study, on T cells of mothers and their children. That work states: Persisting microchimeric T cell clones went undetected.

The sample was blood. This sequence originates from a boy aged 10-17 years in good health.

CDR3 DNA sequence: TGTGCCAGCATCTCGGAGGAGACTAACTATGGCTACACCTTC. Translating it yields CASISEETNYGYTF. The gene calls are TRBV7-9 and TRBJ1-2; D not certain. Germline assignment: CDR1 SEHNR and CDR2 FQNEAQ (reference sequence). V was trimmed by 7 bases and J by 0 bases, leaving 12 bases between them. This CDR3 comprises 14 residues.